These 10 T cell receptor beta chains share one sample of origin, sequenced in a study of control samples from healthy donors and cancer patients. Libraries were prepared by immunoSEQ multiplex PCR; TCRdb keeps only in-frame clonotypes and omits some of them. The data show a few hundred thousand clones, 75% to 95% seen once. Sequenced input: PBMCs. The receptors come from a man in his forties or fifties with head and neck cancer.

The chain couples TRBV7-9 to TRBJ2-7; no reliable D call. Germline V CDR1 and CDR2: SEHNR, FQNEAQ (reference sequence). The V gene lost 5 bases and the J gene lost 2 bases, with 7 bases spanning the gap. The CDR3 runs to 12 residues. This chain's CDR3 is CASSREAYEQYF. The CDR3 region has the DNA TGTGCCAGCAGCCGTGAAGCCTACGAGCAGTACTTC.

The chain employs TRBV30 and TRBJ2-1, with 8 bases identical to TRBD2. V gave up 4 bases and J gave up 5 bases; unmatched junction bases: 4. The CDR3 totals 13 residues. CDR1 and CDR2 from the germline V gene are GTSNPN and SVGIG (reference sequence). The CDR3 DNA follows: TGTGCCTGGAACGAGGGACTAGACAATGAGCAGTTCTTC. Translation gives CAWNEGLDNEQFF.

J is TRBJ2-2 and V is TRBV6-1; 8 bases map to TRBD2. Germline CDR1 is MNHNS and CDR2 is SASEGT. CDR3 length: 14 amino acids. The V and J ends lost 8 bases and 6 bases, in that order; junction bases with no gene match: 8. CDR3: CASCSGNMAGELFF. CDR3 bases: TGTGCCAGCTGTAGCGGGAATATGGCCGGGGAGCTGTTTTTT.

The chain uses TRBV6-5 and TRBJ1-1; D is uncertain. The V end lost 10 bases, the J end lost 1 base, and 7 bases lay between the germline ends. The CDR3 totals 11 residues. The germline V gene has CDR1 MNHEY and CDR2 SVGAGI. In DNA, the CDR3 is TGTGCCATCTACAAGAACACTGAAGCTTTCTTT. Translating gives CAIYKNTEAFF.

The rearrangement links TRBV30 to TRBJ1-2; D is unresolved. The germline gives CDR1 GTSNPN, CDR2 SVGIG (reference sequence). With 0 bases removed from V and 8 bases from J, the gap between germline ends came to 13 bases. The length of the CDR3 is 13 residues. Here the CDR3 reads CAWSVGTEEGYTF. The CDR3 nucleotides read TGTGCCTGGAGTGTAGGTACAGAGGAAGGCTACACCTTC.

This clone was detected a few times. CDR3 in DNA: TGTGCCAGCAGTTTATACTACAGGGGCGGGCAGCCCCAGCATTTT. Its translation is CASSLYYRGGQPQHF. V and J are TRBV28 and TRBJ1-5; 7 bases map to TRBD1. The CDR3 contains 15 residues. J lost 7 bases, V lost 1 base, and 7 bases had no gene match. In germline, CDR1 is MDHEN, CDR2 SYDVKM.

In nucleotides, the CDR3 is TGCGCCAGCAGCCTCCGTCCGGGGCACGGTGGATCACCCCTCCACTTT. This gives the protein CASSLRPGHGGSPLHF. The V call is TRBV4-3, the J call TRBJ1-6, with D possibly TRBD1 on 5 matching bases. V lost 4 bases to trimming and J lost 10 bases, with 20 bases between them. The CDR3 spans 16 residues. The germline V gene has CDR1 LGHNA and CDR2 YSLEER.

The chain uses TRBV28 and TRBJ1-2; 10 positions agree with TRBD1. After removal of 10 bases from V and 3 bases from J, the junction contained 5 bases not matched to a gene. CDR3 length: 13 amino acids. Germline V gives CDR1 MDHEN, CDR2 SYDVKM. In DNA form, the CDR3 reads TGTGCCATCTGGACAGGGGGGTACTATGGCTACACCTTC. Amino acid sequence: CAIWTGGYYGYTF.

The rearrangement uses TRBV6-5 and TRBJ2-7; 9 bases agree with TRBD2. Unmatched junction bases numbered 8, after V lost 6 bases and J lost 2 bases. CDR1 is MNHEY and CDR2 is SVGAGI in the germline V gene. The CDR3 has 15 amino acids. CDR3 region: CASSLEAGGPYEQYF. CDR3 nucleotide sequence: TGTGCCAGCAGCCTGGAGGCGGGAGGGCCCTACGAGCAGTACTTC.

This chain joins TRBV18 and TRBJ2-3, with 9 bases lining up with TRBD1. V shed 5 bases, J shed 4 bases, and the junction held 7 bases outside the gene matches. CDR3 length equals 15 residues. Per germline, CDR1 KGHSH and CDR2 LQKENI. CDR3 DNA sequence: TGTGCCAGCTCAGGCCGACAGGGGGTCGCAGATACGCAGTATTTT. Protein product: CASSGRQGVADTQYF.